The 27 T cell receptor beta chains below come from one sample, sequenced in a study of blood T cell repertoires in COVID-19 (dated by TCRdb to 2020 to 2021). Receptor amplification or capture employed the immunoSEQ multiplex PCR assay. The table was pulled from immuneACCESS by TCRdb, which kept in-frame rearrangements only. Such tables lose some clones; where checked, under half of the loss comes from unresolved V genes, and the rest has no known cause. Recorded for this sample are tens of thousands of clones; about nine tenths of them occurred a single time. The ten largest account for about 15% of the sample. The material sequenced was peripheral blood. These receptors all stem from a male donor with acute or convalescent COVID-19.

The chain couples TRBV6-6 to TRBJ2-1, with 13 bases identical to TRBD2. V was pared by 5 bases and J by 2 bases, with 12 bases of the junction left unmatched. This CDR3 is built from 19 residues. Germline V CDR1 and CDR2: MNHNY, SVGAGI (reference sequence). The CDR3 region is CASSLTSGGTILPYNEQFF. CDR3 bases: TGTGCCAGCAGTCTGACTAGCGGGGGGACCATATTACCCTACAATGAGCAGTTCTTC.

The chain carries TRBV10-3 and TRBJ1-6; D perhaps matches TRBD1 (6 bases). Germline assignment: CDR1 ENHRY and CDR2 SYGVKD. V gave up 10 bases and J gave up 8 bases, with 18 bases separating them. The CDR3 runs to 14 residues. Here the CDR3 reads CATSVDRPYSPLHF. In nucleotides, the CDR3 is TGTGCCACCTCGGTAGACAGGCCCTATTCACCCCTCCACTTT.

The chain uses TRBV5-4 and TRBJ2-7; 7 positions match TRBD1. J gave up 0 bases and V 5 bases, and 8 bases lay outside the gene matches. CDR3 size: 15 residues. The germline CDR1 and CDR2 sequences are SGHNT and YYREEE (reference sequence). The CDR3 bases are TGTGCCAGCAGTAAAGACAGGGCAAGCTCCTACGAGCAGTACTTC. Protein sequence: CASSKDRASSYEQYF.

The genes are TRBV10-3 and TRBJ2-3, with TRBD2 matching over 8 bases. The CDR3 consists of 15 residues. The germline V gene has CDR1 ENHRY and CDR2 SYGVKD. The V gene end was trimmed by 4 bases and the J gene end by 5 bases; junction bases not matched to a gene: 8. CDR3 in amino acids: CAISGDGGAGDTQYF. The CDR3 region has the DNA TGTGCCATCAGTGGGGACGGGGGGGCCGGAGATACGCAGTATTTT.

The rearrangement links TRBV30 to TRBJ1-4; D is possibly TRBD1 (5 bases). Germline V gene data show CDR1 as GTSNPN and CDR2 as SVGIG (reference sequence). V was pared by 1 base and J by 5 bases, with 11 bases between. The length of the CDR3 is 14 residues. This CDR3 is CAWSETARNEKLFF. The CDR3 DNA reads TGTGCCTGGAGTGAGACAGCAAGAAATGAAAAACTGTTTTTT.

The chain combines TRBV29-1 with TRBJ2-1; 9 bases fit TRBD2. After removal of 7 bases from V and 0 bases from J, the junction contained 7 bases not matched to a gene. Looked up from germline, CDR1 is SQVTM and CDR2 is ANQGSEA. The CDR3 contains 15 residues. The CDR3 coding sequence is TGCAGCGAAGGGACTAGCCGAAGCTCCTACAATGAGCAGTTCTTC. This codes for CSEGTSRSSYNEQFF.

This rearrangement joins TRBV7-2 to TRBJ2-3; no clear D. V gave up 3 bases and J gave up 1 base, with 14 bases separating them. The CDR3 sequence is 16 residues long. Germline values: CDR1 SGHTA, CDR2 FQGNSA. CDR3 sequence reads: CASSFPVPGGTDTQYF. The DNA of the CDR3 is TGTGCCAGCAGCTTCCCGGTCCCTGGTGGCACAGATACGCAGTATTTT. Looking up the rest from reference TRBV7-2 and TRBJ2-3 gives the full variable domain: GAGVSQSPSNKVTEKGKDVELRCDPISGHTALYWYRQSLGQGLEFLIYFQGNSAPDKSGLPSDRFSAERTGGSVSTLTIQRTQQEDSAVYLCASSFPVPGGTDTQYFGPGTRLTVL.

CDR3 loop: CATTLAQGAGEQFF. In nucleotides, the CDR3 is TGTGCCACTACCCTGGCACAGGGGGCCGGTGAGCAGTTCTTC. The chain joins TRBV19 to TRBJ2-1; 9 bases map to TRBD1. The CDR3 is 14 amino acids. V trimming: 10 bases; J trimming: 9 bases; junction bases outside the gene matches: 13. Germline V lookup: CDR1 LNHDA, CDR2 SQIVND (reference sequence).

The chain carries TRBV9 and TRBJ2-3; D gene unclear. The ends were cut back, 4 bases at V and 0 bases at J, with 12 bases in the middle. This CDR3 is 15 amino acids long. Germline V lookup: CDR1 SGDLS, CDR2 YYNGEE. This chain's CDR3 is CASSPLHTSTDTQYF. For the CDR3, the DNA is TGTGCCAGCAGCCCACTTCATACTAGCACAGATACGCAGTATTTT.

The chain has TRBV19 and TRBJ2-1; 8 nucleotides match TRBD1. Germline assignment: CDR1 LNHDA and CDR2 SQIVND (reference sequence). The CDR3 sequence is 15 residues long. V lost 5 bases and J lost 8; bases outside the gene matches: 11. CDR3 DNA: TGTGCCAGTAGTCAGGGACAGGTCCGGCGAGATGAGCAGTTCTTC. Its translation is CASSQGQVRRDEQFF.

The gene calls are TRBV25-1 and TRBJ2-5, with a weak D call TRBD1 (5 bases). There are 15 residues in the CDR3. V was clipped by 5 bases and J by 5 bases, with 18 bases between them. The V gene's germline CDR1 is MGHDK and CDR2 SYGVNS. The CDR3 is CASSPSGRFGETQYF. CDR3 DNA: TGTGCCAGCAGTCCATCAGGGCGCTTTGGGGAGACCCAGTACTTC.

This clone was seen a handful of times. V usage is TRBV7-2 and J usage is TRBJ2-7; TRBD1 aligns across 9 bases. From germline, CDR1 is SGHTA and CDR2 FQGNSA. The ends lost 1 base at V and 2 bases at J; junction bases unmatched: 6. There are 16 residues in the CDR3. CDR3 protein: CASSLVSTGGAYEQYF. The CDR3 DNA sequence: TGTGCCAGCAGCTTAGTTTCGACAGGGGGTGCCTACGAGCAGTACTTC.

This rearrangement joins TRBV5-6 to TRBJ1-5; 9 bases fit TRBD1. The CDR3 extends over 16 amino acids. V shed 4 bases and J 7 bases; nucleotides not matched to a gene: 12. Germline V gene lookup returns CDR1 SGHDT and CDR2 YYEEEE. This CDR3 reads CASSIKTGGAGQPQHF. The CDR3 region has the DNA TGTGCCAGCAGCATAAAAACAGGGGGCGCGGGACAGCCCCAGCATTTT.

The gene calls are TRBV4-2 and TRBJ2-3, with 7 nucleotides matching TRBD1. V dropped 4 bases and J dropped 1; count of bases not matched to a gene: 5. CDR1 is LGHNA and CDR2 is YNFKEQ in the germline V gene. CDR3 length equals 15 residues. The DNA for the CDR3 is TGTGCCAGCAGCCCTCGAGACAGGGGCACAGATACGCAGTATTTT. Protein: CASSPRDRGTDTQYF.

The chain has TRBV7-9 and TRBJ1-2; D not resolved. V was pared by 1 base and J by 3 bases, with 12 bases between. The CDR3 has 15 residues. Germline CDR1 SEHNR, CDR2 FQNEAQ (reference sequence). CDR3 DNA sequence: TGTGCCAGCAGCTTAGGAACAACCTCTTACTATGGCTACACCTTC. Translation: CASSLGTTSYYGYTF.

This chain uses TRBV19 with TRBJ1-5, with D perhaps TRBD1 (6 bases). Germline V gene lookup returns CDR1 LNHDA and CDR2 SQIVND (reference sequence). This CDR3 is built from 14 residues. V was shortened by 3 bases and J by 2 bases, with 8 bases between the two germline ends. The CDR3 reads CASSMGAGNQPQHF. DNA for the CDR3: TGTGCCAGTAGTATGGGGGCAGGCAATCAGCCCCAGCATTTT.

This clone was detected only a few times. The rearrangement joins TRBV5-4 to TRBJ2-7, with D unclear. The CDR3 runs 13 residues. Between the trimmed V and J ends, which lost 2 bases and 5 bases, there was a span of 11 bases. The germline CDR1 and CDR2 sequences are SGHNT and YYREEE (reference sequence). The CDR3 is CASSLAGVDEQYF. In DNA, the CDR3 is TGTGCCAGCAGCTTAGCAGGTGTGGACGAGCAGTACTTC.

This rearrangement joins TRBV18 to TRBJ2-1; possible D gene TRBD2, 6 bases. V lost 2 bases and J lost 0, with 11 bases in between. Germline V gene lookup returns CDR1 KGHSH and CDR2 LQKENI. The CDR3 totals 16 residues. CDR3: CASSPMTSSSYNEQFF. CDR3 bases: TGTGCCAGCTCACCAATGACTAGTAGCTCCTACAATGAGCAGTTCTTC.

This chain links TRBV24-1 with TRBJ2-2, with a weak D call TRBD2 (6 bases). Trimming shortened V by 9 bases and J by 0 bases, and 22 bases separated the two germline ends. The CDR3 is 18 amino acids. The germline V gene has CDR1 KGHDR and CDR2 SFDVKD. The CDR3 loop reads CATSPVVAEFANTGELFF. The CDR3 nucleotides are TGTGCCACCTCCCCAGTGGTAGCGGAGTTCGCGAACACCGGGGAGCTGTTTTTT.

The J gene is TRBJ2-2, the V gene TRBV14, with D perhaps TRBD2 (5 bases). V was shortened by 4 bases and J by 4 bases, with 13 bases between the two germline ends. The V gene's germline CDR1 is SGHDN and CDR2 FVKESK. This CDR3 has 15 residues. The CDR3 protein is CASSPGPGGTGELFF. In DNA, the CDR3 is TGTGCCAGCAGCCCGGGTCCAGGAGGCACCGGGGAGCTGTTTTTT.

The genes are TRBV5-1 and TRBJ2-1; 9 bases align to TRBD2. CDR3 length: 16 amino acids. Germline values: CDR1 SGHRS, CDR2 YFSETQ. V lost 0 bases, J lost 5 bases, and 6 bases stayed unmatched. CDR3 bases: TGCGCCAGCAGCTTGGCTTCTGCGGGGGGGAACAATGAGCAGTTCTTC. This codes for CASSLASAGGNNEQFF.

The chain carries TRBV11-1 and TRBJ2-2; D not certain. Deletions cut 2 bases from V and 4 bases from J, with 8 bases between. The CDR3 runs 14 residues. Germline values: CDR1 SGHAT, CDR2 FQDESV (reference sequence). This CDR3 reads CASSLLSTTGELFF. Here the CDR3 DNA reads TGTGCCAGCAGCTTATTAAGCACCACCGGGGAGCTGTTTTTT.

The chain couples TRBV7-2 to TRBJ2-5; possible D gene TRBD1, 6 bases. CDR1 is SGHTA and CDR2 is FQGNSA in the germline V gene. The CDR3 contains 15 residues. Deletions cut 5 bases from V and 5 bases from J, with 18 bases between. CDR3 in amino acids: CASSPTGKSMETQYF. The CDR3, as DNA: TGTGCCAGCAGCCCTACAGGGAAGTCGATGGAGACCCAGTACTTC.

The chain links TRBV6-5 to TRBJ2-7, with D maybe TRBD2 (6 bases). CDR3 length: 15 amino acids. Per the germline V gene, CDR1 is MNHEY and CDR2 is SVGAGI. With 3 bases removed from V and 7 bases from J, the gap between germline ends came to 19 bases. The CDR3 is CASSYSGTGYWEQYF. The CDR3 coding sequence is TGTGCCAGCAGTTATTCCGGGACTGGGTATTGGGAGCAGTACTTC.

This clone was observed a single time. This rearrangement joins TRBV29-1 to TRBJ2-1; 8 nucleotides match TRBD2. The V gene end was trimmed by 3 bases and the J gene end by 4 bases; junction bases not matched to a gene: 5. The CDR3 consists of 14 residues. Germline V CDR1 and CDR2: SQVTM, ANQGSEA. The chain's CDR3 is CSVELAGPYNEQFF. CDR3 bases: TGCAGCGTTGAGCTAGCGGGCCCATACAATGAGCAGTTCTTC.

V usage is TRBV30 and J usage is TRBJ1-5; the D gene is possibly TRBD1 (5 bases). CDR3 length: 13 amino acids. Germline assignment: CDR1 GTSNPN and CDR2 SVGIG (reference sequence). V was pared by 2 bases and J by 2 bases, with 7 bases between. The CDR3 reads CAWSRQRNQPQHF. In DNA form, the CDR3 reads TGTGCCTGGAGTCGACAGCGCAATCAGCCCCAGCATTTT.

This clone was observed a single time. The gene calls are TRBV27 and TRBJ2-1; possible D gene TRBD2, 5 bases. The CDR3 length is 14 residues. Germline values: CDR1 MNHEY, CDR2 SMNVEV (reference sequence). Trimming removed 6 bases from V and 0 bases from J, with 9 bases in between. CDR3 DNA sequence: TGTGCCAGCAGGGCGGACTCCTCCTACAATGAGCAGTTCTTC. Translating gives CASRADSSYNEQFF.